The rows below give T cell receptor beta chains drawn from one sample of a study of OX40 agonist ivuxolimab in advanced cancers. Here immunoSEQ multiplex PCR was the method, and the copy in TCRdb shows in-frame clones only, minus some. Here the sample spans tens of thousands of clones, about 89% being singletons. The sequencing used CD4+ or CD8+ T cells sorted from blood, collected in a trial of the OX40 agonist ivuxolimab. These receptors were collected from an adult with an advanced solid tumor such as melanoma, head and neck, liver or kidney cancer. CDR3s include the opening cysteine and the closing phenylalanine or tryptophan. The D gene is left open where the match is weak. Only some rows state a clone size, as once, few, many or a class for expanded clones.

D | J | V | size | DNA | CDR3
NA | TRBJ2-2 | TRBV27 | NA | TGTGCCAGCAAAGGGGAAACCGGGGAGCTGTTTTTT | CASKGETGELFF
NA | TRBJ1-5 | TRBV7-6 | NA | TGTGCCAGCAGCCTGCAGGAGGGCTGGAATCAGCCCCAGCATTTT | CASSLQEGWNQPQHF
NA | TRBJ2-7 | TRBV11-2 | NA | TGTGCCAGCAGACATCCGGGACGGATGAGGTACGAGCAGTACTTC | CASRHPGRMRYEQYF
NA | TRBJ1-1 | TRBV5-1 | NA | TGCGCCAGCAGCTTGGGCAGGGGTGGTGATACTTCGAACACTGAAGCTTTCTTT | CASSLGRGGDTSNTEAFF
NA | TRBJ2-3 | TRBV28 | NA | TGTGCCAGCAGTGGATGGCAAGATACGCAGTATTTT | CASSGWQDTQYF
TRBD1 | TRBJ1-1 | TRBV6-6 | NA | TGTGCCAGCGGACGACAGGGGGGCACTGAAGCTTTCTTT | CASGRQGGTEAFF
NA | TRBJ1-1 | TRBV5-6 | few | TGTGCCAGCTTCCGCCAGCGGTTCGGCAGGGAAAATACTGAAGCTTTCTTT | CASFRQRFGRENTEAFF
TRBD1 | TRBJ1-2 | TRBV5-4 | NA | TGTGCCAGCAGCTGGGGACAGGCCAACTATGGCTACACCTTC | CASSWGQANYGYTF
NA | TRBJ2-7 | TRBV9 | once | TGTGCCAGCAGCCCCACTAGACAGGCCCTAACCTACGAGCAGTACTTC | CASSPTRQALTYEQYF
NA | TRBJ1-1 | TRBV20-1 | few | TGCAGGGGGGATAAGAACACTGAAGCTTTCTTT | CRGDKNTEAFF